One T cell receptor beta chain is described in this entry. Its antigen is undetermined. The data originate from a study of regulatory and conventional T cells in RAG deficiency. Findings of the study overall: Shannon entropy fell and Simpson indices rose in RAG-deficient patients. Omenn syndrome and CID/AS patients had approximately 91-fold fewer unique Treg TCR beta sequences, versus about 10-fold elsewhere.

The data were produced by immunoSEQ multiplex PCR, yet TCRdb's version contains in-frame clones alone and is incomplete. The data hold 25,000 to 30,000 clones, with roughly 96% observed a single time. Genomic DNA came from blood conventional CD4+ T cells gated CD25-low CD127-high. These records were also assigned to another study, of regulatory T cells. That study reports: The primer mix had 52 TRBV and 13 TRBJ primers.

Sequencing was performed on CD25- CD4+ T cells sorted from blood. This receptor was taken from a human donor in good health.

The CDR3 region has the DNA TGTGCCAGCAGCACTCCCGGGACTAGCACAGATACGCAGTATTTT. It codes for CASSTPGTSTDTQYF. V and J are TRBV11-2 and TRBJ2-3, with D possibly matching TRBD2 (6 bases). The V end lost 5 bases, the J end lost 0 bases, and 12 bases lay between the germline ends. CDR1 is SGHAT, CDR2 FQNNGV, per germline. This CDR3 comprises 15 residues.